Included here is one T cell receptor beta chain sequence, with context. The data were obtained in a study of blood T cell repertoires in COVID-19. The wider study: Italy, Spain and the United States were the sources of the convalescent and acute COVID-19 samples. From T cells, B-cell-depleted T cells, or PBMCs came the material, which was cDNA or gDNA.

Original processing notes: Quantification of nucleated cells was approximated via reference gene primer amplification. Assay used: immunoSEQ multiplex PCR; TCRdb lists only in-frame clones, some missing. V and J calls and clone size follow that table, whereas D and trimming were derived from the DNA. The repertoire includes 76,000 or so clones, around 90% of them detected once, and roughly 8.5% sits in the top ten. J lost 6 bases, V lost 4 bases, and 5 bases had no gene match. Germline assignment: CDR1 GTSNPN and CDR2 SVGIG (reference sequence). CDR3 length equals 14 residues. J is TRBJ1-4 and V is TRBV30, with TRBD1 identical over 10 bases. The clonotype was recovered from a man aged 25 to 40 with acute or convalescent COVID-19. Sequences were obtained from peripheral blood. The CDR3, as DNA: TGTGCCTGGACCCGACAGGGGGCAGATGAAAAACTGTTTTTT. This translates into CAWTRQGADEKLFF.